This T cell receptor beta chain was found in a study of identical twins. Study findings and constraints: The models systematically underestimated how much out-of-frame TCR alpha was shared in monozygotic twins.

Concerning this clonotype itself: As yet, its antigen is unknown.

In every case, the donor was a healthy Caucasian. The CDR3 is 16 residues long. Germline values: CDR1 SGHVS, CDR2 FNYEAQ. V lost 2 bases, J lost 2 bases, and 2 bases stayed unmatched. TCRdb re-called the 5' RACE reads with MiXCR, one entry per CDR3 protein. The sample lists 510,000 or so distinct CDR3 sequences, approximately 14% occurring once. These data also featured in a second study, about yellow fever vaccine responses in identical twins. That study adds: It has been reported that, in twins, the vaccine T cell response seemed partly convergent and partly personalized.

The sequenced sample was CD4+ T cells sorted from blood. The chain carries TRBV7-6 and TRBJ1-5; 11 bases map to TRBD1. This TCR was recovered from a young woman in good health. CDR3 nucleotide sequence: TGTGCCAGCAGCTTATCGGGACAGGGGGGCAATCAGCCCCAGCATTTT. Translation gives CASSLSGQGGNQPQHF.